This entry lists 6 T cell receptor beta chains sequenced from one sample in a study of T cell repertoires in cytomegalovirus infection. In TCRdb, the reads were re-called with MiXCR into one record per CDR3 protein. The table records about 240,000 distinct CDR3 sequences, approximately 7% of them present only once. The sequenced sample was PBMCs. These receptors originate from a human donor in good health (CMV status not recorded). Some clones in this sample may be carry-over from other donors' samples.

Ten or more counts support this clonotype. This chain uses TRBV7-6 with TRBJ2-1; TRBD1 matches at 11 bases. In germline, CDR1 is SGHVS, CDR2 FNYEAQ. Unmatched junction bases numbered 10, after V lost 5 bases and J lost 7 bases. CDR3 length: 16 amino acids. The DNA of the CDR3 is TGTGCCAGCAGCCCAGGACAGGGGGCGCGTAGGAATGAGCAGTTCTTC. Its protein product is CASSPGQGARRNEQFF.

The rearrangement uses TRBV7-2 and TRBJ2-4, with 7 bases matching TRBD1. CDR1 SGHTA and CDR2 FQGNSA come from the germline V gene. The junction had 13 bases not matched to a gene; V was cut back by 11 bases and J by 0 bases. There are 16 residues in the CDR3. The CDR3 spells CAGGPDRALAKNIQYF. CDR3 DNA sequence: TGTGCCGGCGGCCCAGACAGGGCATTAGCCAAAAACATTCAGTACTTC.

Ten or more counts support this clonotype. The chain combines TRBV7-9 with TRBJ2-7, with a possible D match to TRBD1 (5 bases). Germline CDR1 and CDR2: SEHNR and FQNEAQ (reference sequence). This CDR3 has 13 residues. V was shortened by 6 bases and J by 3 bases, with 12 bases between the two germline ends. CDR3 loop: CASSRLGRYEQYF. CDR3 sequence (DNA): TGTGCCAGCAGTCGTTTGGGGCGCTACGAGCAGTACTTC.

This clonotype appeared many times. The chain is built from TRBV10-3 and TRBJ2-1, with D unresolved. Trimming cost V 5 bases and J 12 bases, with 14 bases left between them. CDR3 size: 12 residues. Germline lookup yields CDR1 ENHRY and CDR2 SYGVKD. CDR3: CAISTGPNAQFF. CDR3 sequence (DNA): TGTGCCATCAGTACCGGGCCGAACGCGCAGTTCTTC.

As for this clonotype: This could be a read error, since a much larger clone is one nucleotide away. V and J are TRBV7-9 and TRBJ2-5; D may be TRBD2 (6 bases). CDR1 and CDR2 (germline): SEHNR, FQNEAQ (reference sequence). This CDR3 comprises 15 residues. Trimming removed 6 bases from V and 7 bases from J, with 21 bases in between. CDR3 coding DNA: TGTGCCAGCAGGGTGAGACTGGGATTGGGAGGGACCCAGTACTTC. It yields the protein CASRVRLGLGGTQYF. Filled out from reference TRBV7-9 and TRBJ2-5, the complete variable domain reads DTGVSQNPRHKITKRGQNVTFRCDPISEHNRLYWYRQTLGQGPEFLTYFQNEAQLEKSRLLSDRFSAERPKGSFSTLEIQRTEQGDSAMYLCASRVRLGLGGTQYFGPGTRLLVL.

The sample holds many counts of this clonotype. The chain is built from TRBV7-2 and TRBJ2-5, with 8 nucleotides matching TRBD1. Unmatched junction bases numbered 8, after V lost 4 bases and J lost 7 bases. Germline V gene lookup returns CDR1 SGHTA and CDR2 FQGNSA. CDR3 length: 14 residues. CDR3 nucleotide sequence: TGTGCCAGCAGCTCACAGGGGGGTCAGTTGACCCAGTACTTC. Amino acid sequence: CASSSQGGQLTQYF.